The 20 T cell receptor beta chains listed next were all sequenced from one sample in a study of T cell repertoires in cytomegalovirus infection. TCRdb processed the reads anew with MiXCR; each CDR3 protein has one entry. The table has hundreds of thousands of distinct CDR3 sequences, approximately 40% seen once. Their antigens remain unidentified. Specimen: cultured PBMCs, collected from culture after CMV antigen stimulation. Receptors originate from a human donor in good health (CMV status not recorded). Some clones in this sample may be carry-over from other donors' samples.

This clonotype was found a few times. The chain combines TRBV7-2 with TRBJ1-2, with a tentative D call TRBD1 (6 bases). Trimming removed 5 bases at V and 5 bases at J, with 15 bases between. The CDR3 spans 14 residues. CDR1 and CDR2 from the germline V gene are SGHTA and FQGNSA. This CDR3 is CASSHPGGLYGYTF. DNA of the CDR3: TGTGCCAGCAGCCACCCCGGGGGCTTGTATGGCTACACCTTC.

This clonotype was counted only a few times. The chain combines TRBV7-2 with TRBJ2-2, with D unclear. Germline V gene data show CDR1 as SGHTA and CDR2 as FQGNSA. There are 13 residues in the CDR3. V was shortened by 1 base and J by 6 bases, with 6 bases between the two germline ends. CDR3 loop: CASSLVASGELFF. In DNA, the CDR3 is TGTGCCAGCAGCTTAGTAGCATCCGGGGAGCTGTTTTTT.

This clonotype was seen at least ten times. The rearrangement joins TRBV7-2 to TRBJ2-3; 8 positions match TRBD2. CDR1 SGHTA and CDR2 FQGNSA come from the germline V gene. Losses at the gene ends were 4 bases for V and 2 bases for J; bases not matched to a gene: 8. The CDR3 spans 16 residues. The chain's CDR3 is CASSSAGGLLTDTQYF. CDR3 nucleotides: TGTGCCAGCAGCTCTGCGGGGGGACTTCTCACAGATACGCAGTATTTT.

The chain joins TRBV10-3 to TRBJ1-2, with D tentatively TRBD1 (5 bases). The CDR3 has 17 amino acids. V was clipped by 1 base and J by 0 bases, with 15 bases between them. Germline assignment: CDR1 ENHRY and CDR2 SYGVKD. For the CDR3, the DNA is TGTGCCATCAGTGAGTTACCTTCAGGGCTTTCTAACTATGGCTACACCTTC. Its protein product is CAISELPSGLSNYGYTF.

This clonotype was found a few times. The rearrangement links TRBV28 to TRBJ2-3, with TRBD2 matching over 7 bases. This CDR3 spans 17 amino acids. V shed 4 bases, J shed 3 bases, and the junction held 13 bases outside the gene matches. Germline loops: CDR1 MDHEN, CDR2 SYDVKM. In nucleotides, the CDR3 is TGTGCCAGCAGTTCATTCGGACTAGTGGGTTTGACAGATACGCAGTATTTT. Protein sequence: CASSSFGLVGLTDTQYF.

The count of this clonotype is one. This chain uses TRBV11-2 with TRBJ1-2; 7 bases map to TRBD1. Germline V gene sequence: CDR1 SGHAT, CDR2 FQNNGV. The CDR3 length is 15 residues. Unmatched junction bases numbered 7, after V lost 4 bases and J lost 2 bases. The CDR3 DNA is TGTGCCAGCAGCTCCGTTGGGACAGCGAACTATGGCTACACCTTC. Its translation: CASSSVGTANYGYTF.

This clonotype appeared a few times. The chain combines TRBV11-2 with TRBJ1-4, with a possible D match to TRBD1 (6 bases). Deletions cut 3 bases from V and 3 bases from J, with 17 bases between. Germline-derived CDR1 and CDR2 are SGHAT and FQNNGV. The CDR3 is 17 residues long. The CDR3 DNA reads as TGTGCCAGCAGCTTGGACAGAGCGCCCGGGGCTAATGAAAAACTGTTTTTT. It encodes CASSLDRAPGANEKLFF.

CDR3 protein: CASSLVWGSSVSPNGEQFF. The CDR3 DNA reads TGTGCCAGCAGCTTAGTGTGGGGCTCCTCCGTCTCCCCCAATGGTGAGCAGTTCTTC. This rearrangement joins TRBV7-6 to TRBJ2-1, with TRBD1 as a possible D gene (5 bases). Trimming removed 1 base at V and 9 bases at J, with 28 bases between. The CDR3 has 19 residues. Germline CDR1 is SGHVS and CDR2 is FNYEAQ.

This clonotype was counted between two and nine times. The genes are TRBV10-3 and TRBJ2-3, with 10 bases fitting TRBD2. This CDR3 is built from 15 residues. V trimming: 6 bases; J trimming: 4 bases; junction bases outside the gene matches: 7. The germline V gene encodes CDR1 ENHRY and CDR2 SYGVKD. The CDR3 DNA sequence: TGTGCCATCAGAGGAGCGGGAGGGCCAGCAGATACGCAGTATTTT. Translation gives CAIRGAGGPADTQYF.

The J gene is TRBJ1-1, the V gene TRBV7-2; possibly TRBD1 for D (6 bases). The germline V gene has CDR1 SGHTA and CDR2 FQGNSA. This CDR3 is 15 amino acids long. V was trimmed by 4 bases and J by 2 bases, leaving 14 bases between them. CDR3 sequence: CASSSQTGVNTEAFF. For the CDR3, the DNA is TGTGCCAGCAGCTCCCAGACAGGAGTAAACACTGAAGCTTTCTTT. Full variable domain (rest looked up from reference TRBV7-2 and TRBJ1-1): GAGVSQSPSNKVTEKGKDVELRCDPISGHTALYWYRQSLGQGLEFLIYFQGNSAPDKSGLPSDRFSAERTGGSVSTLTIQRTQQEDSAVYLCASSSQTGVNTEAFFGQGTRLTVV.

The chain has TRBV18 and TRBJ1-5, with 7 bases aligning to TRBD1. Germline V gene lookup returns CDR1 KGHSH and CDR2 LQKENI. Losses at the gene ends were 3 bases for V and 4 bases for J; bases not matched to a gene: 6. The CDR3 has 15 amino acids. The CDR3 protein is CASSPFEGANQPQHF. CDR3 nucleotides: TGTGCCAGCTCACCTTTTGAGGGGGCTAATCAGCCCCAGCATTTT.

The DNA for the CDR3 is TGTGCCAGCGGCCGGGTTGGTGAAAAACTGTTTTTT. It codes for CASGRVGEKLFF. The V call is TRBV6-5, the J call TRBJ1-4; D gene uncertain. V lost 8 bases, J lost 7 bases, and 11 bases lay in between. The germline V gene encodes CDR1 MNHEY and CDR2 SVGAGI. This CDR3 spans 12 amino acids.

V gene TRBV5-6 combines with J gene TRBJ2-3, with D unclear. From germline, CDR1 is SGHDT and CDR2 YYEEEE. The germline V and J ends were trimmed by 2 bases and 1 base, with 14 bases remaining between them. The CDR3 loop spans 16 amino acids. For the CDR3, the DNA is TGTGCCAGCAGCTTTTTCCAGACCCTACGCACAGATACGCAGTATTTT. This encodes CASSFFQTLRTDTQYF.

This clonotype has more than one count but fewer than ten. This CDR3 is CASSLRQWEGYTF. The CDR3 DNA follows: TGTGCCAGCAGCTTGCGCCAGTGGGAAGGCTACACCTTC. The V and J genes are TRBV7-2 and TRBJ1-2; no clear D. Trimming removed 3 bases from V and 8 bases from J, with 13 bases in between. Germline CDR1 reads SGHTA; CDR2 reads FQGNSA. The CDR3 runs to 13 residues.

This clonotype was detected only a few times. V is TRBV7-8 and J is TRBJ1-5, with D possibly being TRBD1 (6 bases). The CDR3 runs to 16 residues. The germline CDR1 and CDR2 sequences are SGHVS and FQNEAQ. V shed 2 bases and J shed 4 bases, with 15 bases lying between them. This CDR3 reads CASSLRVDRRNQPQHF. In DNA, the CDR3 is TGTGCCAGCAGCTTACGGGTCGACAGGCGAAATCAGCCCCAGCATTTT. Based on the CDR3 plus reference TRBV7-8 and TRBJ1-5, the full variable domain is GAGVSQSPRYKVAKRGQDVALRCDPISGHVSLFWYQQALGQGPEFLTYFQNEAQLDKSGLPSDRFFAERPEGSVSTLKIQRTQQEDSAVYLCASSLRVDRRNQPQHFGDGTRLSIL.

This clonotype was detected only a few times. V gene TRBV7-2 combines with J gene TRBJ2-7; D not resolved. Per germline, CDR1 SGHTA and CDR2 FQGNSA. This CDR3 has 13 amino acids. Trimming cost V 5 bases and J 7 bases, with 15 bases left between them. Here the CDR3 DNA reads TGTGCCAGCAGCCCGGACCCCCCCAGGGAGCAGTACTTC. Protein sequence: CASSPDPPREQYF.

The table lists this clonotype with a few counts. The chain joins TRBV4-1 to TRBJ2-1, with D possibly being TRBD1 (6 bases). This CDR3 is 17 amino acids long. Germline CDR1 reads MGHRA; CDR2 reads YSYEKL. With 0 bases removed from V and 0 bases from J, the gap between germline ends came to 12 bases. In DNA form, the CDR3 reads TGCGCCAGCAGCCAAGATTACACAGGGAGCTCCTACAATGAGCAGTTCTTC. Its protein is CASSQDYTGSSYNEQFF.

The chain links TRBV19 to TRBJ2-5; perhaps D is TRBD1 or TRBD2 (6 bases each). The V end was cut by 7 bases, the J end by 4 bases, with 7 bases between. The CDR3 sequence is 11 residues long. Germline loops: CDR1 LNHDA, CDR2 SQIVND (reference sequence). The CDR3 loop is CASKGGETQYF. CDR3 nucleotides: TGTGCCAGTAAGGGGGGAGAGACCCAGTACTTC.

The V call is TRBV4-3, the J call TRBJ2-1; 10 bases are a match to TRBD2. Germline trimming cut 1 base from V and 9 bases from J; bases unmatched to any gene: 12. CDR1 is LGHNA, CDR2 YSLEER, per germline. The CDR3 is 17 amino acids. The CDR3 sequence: CASSQADLAGAGSEQFF. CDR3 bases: TGCGCCAGCAGCCAAGCGGATCTAGCGGGAGCGGGCAGTGAGCAGTTCTTC.

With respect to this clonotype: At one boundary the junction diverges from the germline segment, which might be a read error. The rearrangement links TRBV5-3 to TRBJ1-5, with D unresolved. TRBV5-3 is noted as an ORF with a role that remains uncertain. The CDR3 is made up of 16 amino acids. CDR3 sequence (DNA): TGTGCCAGCAGCTTGGCCCCCCGCAGGTTGAATCAGCCCCAGCATTTT. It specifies CASSLAPRRLNQPQHF.